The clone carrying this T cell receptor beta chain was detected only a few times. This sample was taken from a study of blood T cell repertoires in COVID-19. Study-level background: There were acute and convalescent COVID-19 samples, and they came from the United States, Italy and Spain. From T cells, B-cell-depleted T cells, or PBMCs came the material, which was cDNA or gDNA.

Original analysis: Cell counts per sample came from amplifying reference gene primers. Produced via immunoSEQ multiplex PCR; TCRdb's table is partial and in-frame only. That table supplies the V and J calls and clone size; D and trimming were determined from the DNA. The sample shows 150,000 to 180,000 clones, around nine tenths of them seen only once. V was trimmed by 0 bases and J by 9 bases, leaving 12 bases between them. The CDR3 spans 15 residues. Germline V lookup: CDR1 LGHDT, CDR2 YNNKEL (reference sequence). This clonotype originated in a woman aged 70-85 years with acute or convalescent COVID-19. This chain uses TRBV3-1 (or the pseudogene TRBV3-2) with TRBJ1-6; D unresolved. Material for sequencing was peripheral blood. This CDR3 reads CASSQDSRRSSPLHF. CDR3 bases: TGTGCCAGCAGCCAAGATAGCAGGAGGAGTTCACCCCTCCACTTT.